This TCR beta chain was identified during a study of blood T cell repertoires in COVID-19 (dated by TCRdb to about 2020). Regarding the study in general: Samples from collaborators originated in the United States, Italy and Spain and spanned both the acute and convalescent phases of COVID-19. The material from the prospective study consisted of cDNA or gDNA derived from T cells, B-cell-depleted T cells, or PBMCs. Subjects who had been exposed to COVID-19, were actively infected with it, or had recovered from it provided the deeply sampled blood TCRbeta repertoires that made up the dataset. The repertoires were released in a freely available public database meant as a resource for research on the immune response to SARS-CoV-2. The samples were drawn from two sources: the first 160 participants of the ongoing ImmuneRACE study, and some 1,300 subjects contributed by 6 global collaborators. Nearly every sample came with metadata listing a de-identified subject ID, COVID-19 status, age in years and sex. Where available, HLA class I and class II types were taken from metadata supplied by the sample provider and were not determined by assay-based typing.

Enrolling through a virtual design, the prospective study's participants ranged in age from roughly 18 to 95 years and lived across some 23 United States geographic areas. In the prospective study, participants were assigned to cohorts based on the clinical history participants reported in a screening survey and a study questionnaire. For ImmuneRACE Cohort 3, a participant was defined as recovered based on two consecutive negative NP/OP PCR tests, clearance by a healthcare professional, or resolution of symptoms. In the prospective study, whole blood, serum and a nasopharyngeal or oropharyngeal swab were collected from each participant by mobile phlebotomists. Over a roughly two-month period, participants in the prospective study had the option of providing additional blood draws and questionnaires. Before DNA extraction, prospective study blood samples were shipped either frozen or at room temperature.

TCRbeta CDR3 regions were amplified from genomic DNA using the immunoSEQ Assay, a bias-controlled multiplex PCR. The source study handled its data this way. Within the assay, amplification of reference gene primers was used to estimate how many nucleated cells each sample contained. Sequence reads were collapsed and filtered to measure the absolute abundance of every unique TCRbeta CDR3 rearrangement. Productive Simpson clonality was computed per sample as the square root of Simpson's diversity index over productive rearrangements. The immuneACCESS repertoire file appears here via TCRdb, limited to in-frame rearrangements. These files lack a portion of the clones; in checked studies, under half of the deficit traces to unresolved V genes, and the cause of the others is not known. V and J calls and clone size are those listed in that table; D and trimming were worked out from the DNA. The sample has 140,000 or so clones on record, more than 75% of them singletons. Roughly 12% of the sample rests with the top ten.

With respect to this clone: No antigen is known for it. Base qualities are missing; no much larger clone stands one base away.

V is reduced by 3 bases and J by 4 bases, leaving a spacing of 9 bases between them. The CDR3 holds 13 amino acids from the cysteine to the phenylalanine. Only the CDR3 DNA is retained, 39 bases long and in frame from the first base. Overall results and qualifications from the work: The quantity of clinical and demographic metadata differed by source and by participant and was supplied without curation.

The receptor comes from a man between 60 and 75 years old who had recovered from COVID-19. The rearrangement joined TRBV12-3 or TRBV12-4 to TRBJ2-5; possibly the D gene is TRBD2, per 5 matching bases. Sample: PBMCs or T cells enriched from blood (not recorded which). CDR3 reads: CASSLGDGETQYF. DNA sequence: TGTGCCAGCAGTTTGGGAGACGGAGAGACCCAGTACTTC.